A single sample is the source of the 23 T cell receptor beta chains below, sequenced in a study of blood T cell repertoires in COVID-19. TCRdb's copy holds only in-frame clones and misses some; the assay was immunoSEQ multiplex PCR. The table records about 97,000 clones, roughly 89% of them present only once. Source material: peripheral blood. These receptors were collected from a woman in her fifties or sixties with COVID-19, enrolled during active disease.

CDR3 sequence reads: CASGGSHTDTQYF. CDR3 nucleotides: TGCGCCAGCGGAGGTAGCCACACAGATACGCAGTATTTT. This chain links TRBV10-2 with TRBJ2-3; D perhaps matches TRBD2 (5 bases). This CDR3 region has 13 residues. Looked up from germline, CDR1 is WSHSY and CDR2 is SAAADI. V lost 8 bases, J lost 2 bases, and 11 bases lay in between.

The V gene is TRBV11-2, the J gene TRBJ1-6; TRBD1 is a possible D gene (5 bases). CDR1 and CDR2 from the germline V gene are SGHAT and FQNNGV. The V and J ends lost 6 bases and 12 bases respectively, with 15 bases between them. The CDR3 consists of 13 residues. CDR3 DNA sequence: TGTGCCAGCAGTCCGGGACTGTCAGAACCCCTCCACTTT. It is translated as CASSPGLSEPLHF.

The chain links TRBV30 to TRBJ1-6; 8 bases fit TRBD1. With V trimmed by 2 bases and J by 10 bases, 7 bases remained unmatched. The CDR3 is 14 amino acids. Germline V CDR1 and CDR2: GTSNPN, SVGIG (reference sequence). The CDR3 DNA reads as TGTGCCTGGAGTCTCCAGGGGGCTGGATCACCCCTCCACTTT. This translates into CAWSLQGAGSPLHF.

The V call is TRBV19, the J call TRBJ1-2; possibly TRBD1 for D (6 bases). This CDR3 spans 12 amino acids. Trimming removed 5 bases at V and 8 bases at J, with 12 bases between. Germline CDR1 is LNHDA and CDR2 is SQIVND (reference sequence). This CDR3 is CASSAYREGYTF. As DNA, the CDR3 is TGTGCCAGTAGTGCCTACAGGGAAGGCTACACCTTC.

This clone was observed a few times. The genes are TRBV29-1 and TRBJ1-1; D is unclear. Germline V gives CDR1 SQVTM, CDR2 ANQGSEA. This CDR3 comprises 10 residues. V lost 4 bases and J lost 5, with 5 bases in between. In DNA, the CDR3 is TGCAGCGTTGGAGGAACTGAAGCTTTCTTT. It specifies CSVGGTEAFF.

This clone was counted between two and nine times. The V gene is TRBV19, the J gene TRBJ2-5; the match to TRBD1 covers 8 bases. V lost 1 base to trimming and J lost 5 bases; unmatched junction nucleotides: 6. The CDR3 runs to 15 residues. CDR1 LNHDA and CDR2 SQIVND come from the germline V gene (reference sequence). In nucleotides, the CDR3 is TGTGCCAGTAGTATAGCAGGACAGGGAAGGGAGACCCAGTACTTC. It yields the protein CASSIAGQGRETQYF.

CDR3 in amino acids: CASKSISMPNSPLHF. CDR3 bases: TGTGCCAGCAAATCAATTTCTATGCCTAATTCACCCCTCCACTTT. The chain has TRBV6-5 and TRBJ1-6; D not certain. The CDR3 totals 15 residues. The germline gives CDR1 MNHEY, CDR2 SVGAGI. The V and J ends lost 7 bases and 6 bases respectively, with 16 bases between them.

The V gene is TRBV5-6, the J gene TRBJ1-2; no definite D call. The V gene's germline CDR1 is SGHDT and CDR2 YYEEEE. CDR3 length equals 13 residues. Between the trimmed V and J ends, which lost 0 bases and 8 bases, there was a span of 11 bases. As DNA, the CDR3 is TGTGCCAGCAGCTTGGCCATCGGGGTCGGCTACACCTTC. Its translation: CASSLAIGVGYTF.

In this sample, this clone turned up a few times. The V and J genes are TRBV11-2 and TRBJ1-3, with a possible D match to TRBD1 (6 bases). The germline gives CDR1 SGHAT, CDR2 FQNNGV. V was clipped by 5 bases and J by 0 bases, with 14 bases between them. This CDR3 comprises 16 residues. CDR3 DNA sequence: TGTGCCAGCAGCGAAGACGCACAGGGCTCTGGAAACACCATATATTTT. It translates to CASSEDAQGSGNTIYF.

V gene TRBV11-2 combines with J gene TRBJ1-5; D is possibly TRBD1 (5 bases). Trimming removed 1 base at V and 2 bases at J, with 9 bases between. Germline V CDR1 and CDR2: SGHAT, FQNNGV. This CDR3 has 15 residues. CDR3: CASSLGGGGNQPQHF. CDR3 in DNA: TGTGCCAGCAGCTTAGGGGGGGGAGGCAATCAGCCCCAGCATTTT.

The chain is built from TRBV5-1 and TRBJ2-1, with 11 bases that match TRBD2. The CDR3 runs to 18 residues. The trim removed 1 base at V and 0 bases at J, leaving 6 bases unmatched. The V gene's germline CDR1 is SGHRS and CDR2 YFSETQ. DNA for the CDR3: TGCGCCAGCAGCTTGATACTAGCGGGGGTTAGCTCCTACAATGAGCAGTTCTTC. Protein sequence: CASSLILAGVSSYNEQFF.

CDR3 in amino acids: CASSLGGGSDQKGYTF. The DNA for the CDR3 is TGTGCCAGCAGCTTAGGGGGCGGCAGCGACCAGAAAGGCTACACCTTC. The chain carries TRBV11-3 and TRBJ1-2, with TRBD1 as a possible D gene (5 bases). The CDR3 loop spans 16 amino acids. The V end was cut by 1 base, the J end by 8 bases, with 20 bases between. The germline CDR1 and CDR2 sequences are SGHNT and YENEEA. The full variable domain, rest sourced from reference TRBV11-3 and TRBJ1-2, is EAGVVQSPRYKIIEKKQPVAFWCNPISGHNTLYWYLQNLGQGPELLIRYENEEAVDDSQLPKDRFSAERLKGVDSTLKIQPAELGDSAVYLCASSLGGGSDQKGYTFGSGTRLTVV.

The gene calls are TRBV27 and TRBJ2-3, with a tentative D call TRBD1 (5 bases). This CDR3 has 15 residues. Trimming took off 2 bases at V and 3 bases at J, with 12 bases between the two ends. Germline V lookup: CDR1 MNHEY, CDR2 SMNVEV (reference sequence). The CDR3 DNA reads as TGTGCCAGCAGTTTAGGGGCCGGAATAACAGATACGCAGTATTTT. Protein product: CASSLGAGITDTQYF.

This clone came up a few times. This rearrangement joins TRBV11-3 to TRBJ1-1; no reliable D call. This CDR3 comprises 14 residues. Trimming removed 4 bases from V and 3 bases from J, with 12 bases in between. Germline V gene data show CDR1 as SGHNT and CDR2 as YENEEA. DNA for the CDR3: TGTGCCAGCAGCTCCGCGGGCGGGGACACTGAAGCTTTCTTT. It codes for CASSSAGGDTEAFF.

The genes are TRBV9 and TRBJ1-5; no clear D. The CDR3 runs 13 residues. Germline assignment: CDR1 SGDLS and CDR2 YYNGEE. Trimming stripped 5 bases from V and 0 bases from J, with 6 bases between. The CDR3, as DNA: TGTGCCAGCAGTGCTAATAGCAATCAGCCCCAGCATTTT. This translates into CASSANSNQPQHF.

The rearrangement links TRBV3-1 (or the pseudogene TRBV3-2) to TRBJ1-2; D is unclear. Trimming left V 4 bases short and J 3 bases short, with 9 bases between. Germline CDR1 LGHDT, CDR2 YNNKEL (reference sequence). The length of the CDR3 is 13 residues. The CDR3 sequence is CASSRSGDYGYTF. The CDR3 coding sequence is TGTGCCAGCAGCCGGTCGGGAGACTATGGCTACACCTTC.

V gene TRBV11-2 combines with J gene TRBJ2-1; TRBD2 agrees at 9 bases. V lost 1 base to trimming and J lost 10 bases; unmatched junction nucleotides: 5. Germline CDR1 and CDR2: SGHAT and FQNNGV. The CDR3 has 14 residues. The chain's CDR3 is CASSLVSGGIEQFF. DNA for the CDR3: TGTGCCAGCAGCTTAGTGAGCGGGGGGATCGAGCAGTTCTTC.

The CDR3 loop is CASSPGRGWIGEKLFF. The DNA of the CDR3 is TGTGCCAGTTCTCCGGGGCGGGGCTGGATAGGTGAAAAACTGTTTTTT. The chain recombines TRBV19 with TRBJ1-4, with D perhaps TRBD1 (5 bases). The V and J ends lost 8 bases and 7 bases respectively, with 23 bases between them. CDR1 is LNHDA and CDR2 is SQIVND in the germline V gene (reference sequence). The CDR3 spans 16 residues.

This chain connects TRBV7-6 to TRBJ2-2, with 9 bases fitting TRBD2. CDR1 is SGHVS and CDR2 is FNYEAQ in the germline V gene. The CDR3 totals 16 residues. V shed 5 bases and J 8 bases; nucleotides not matched to a gene: 12. This CDR3 reads CASSIPGLASGGELFF. The CDR3 nucleotides read TGTGCCAGCAGCATCCCGGGACTAGCCTCGGGGGGGGAGCTGTTTTTT. The variable domain in full, completed from reference TRBV7-6 and TRBJ2-2, reads GAGVSQSPRYKVTKRGQDVALRCDPISGHVSLYWYRQALGQGPEFLTYFNYEAQQDKSGLPNDRFSAERPEGSISTLTIQRTEQRDSAMYRCASSIPGLASGGELFFGEGSRLTVL.

This clone was detected only once. The J gene is TRBJ2-2, the V gene TRBV14, with D tentatively TRBD1 (6 bases). Trimming cost V 5 bases and J 7 bases, with 11 bases left between them. Germline CDR1 and CDR2: SGHDN and FVKESK. CDR3 length: 13 amino acids. The CDR3 DNA is TGTGCCAGCAGCTACAGGGCCGACGGGGAGCTGTTTTTT. Translated, it gives CASSYRADGELFF.

The V gene is TRBV7-2, the J gene TRBJ1-6; D is ambiguous. CDR1 is SGHTA and CDR2 is FQGNSA in the germline V gene. Trimming cost V 1 base and J 8 bases, with 18 bases left between them. The length of the CDR3 is 17 residues. Written as DNA, the CDR3 is TGTGCCAGCAGCTTAGTCCCCGCGACGCTAGAAGATTCACCCCTCCACTTT. Residues: CASSLVPATLEDSPLHF.

This chain uses TRBV11-2 with TRBJ1-1, with TRBD1 matching 10 bases. CDR1 is SGHAT and CDR2 is FQNNGV in the germline V gene. This CDR3 is 20 amino acids long. The trim removed 0 bases at V and 0 bases at J, leaving 13 bases unmatched. CDR3 sequence (DNA): TGTGCCAGCAGCTTAGATCCCCCGGGACAGGGGTTGTGGGTGAACACTGAAGCTTTCTTT. Its protein is CASSLDPPGQGLWVNTEAFF.

The chain joins TRBV2 to TRBJ1-2, with D possibly matching TRBD1 (6 bases). Germline assignment: CDR1 SNHLY and CDR2 FYNNEI. CDR3 size: 17 residues. With 4 bases removed from V and 0 bases from J, the gap between germline ends came to 18 bases. The CDR3 coding sequence is TGTGCCAGCAGTGTGGGGCCCTACGGGACACCTAACTATGGCTACACCTTC. Its protein product is CASSVGPYGTPNYGYTF.